This entry features one T cell receptor (beta chain) sequence. This clonotype has only a few counts. Its antigen is unknown. No base quality information exists; no much larger clone differs at one position. Blood RNA was extracted from unsorted whole blood with TRIzol reagent; germline DNA came from the DNeasy Blood & Tissue kit. Chronic HBV infection was present in the patients, and the patients were treatment-naive at sampling. Before surgery, four milliliters of peripheral blood were drawn into K2EDTA tubes. These data originate in a study of tumor-infiltrating lymphocytes in primary liver carcinoma (dated by TCRdb to 2015 to 2018). About the investigation overall: Surgical resection was performed in China between November 2015 and early 2016 on several patients with histopathologically diagnosed primary liver carcinoma. Roughly 3.5 to 8 million productive TCRbeta reads were obtained per sample, and no significant difference in read depth was found between tissue types. Across five regions of each liver tumor, along with adjacent normal tissue and blood, the study brought together TCRbeta repertoire sequencing, expression microarrays and whole-exome sequencing. TCRbeta repertoire sequencing covered 35 or so specimens from 5 patients: around 25 tumor regions, 5 adjacent noncancerous liver tissues and 5 peripheral blood samples. The five patients had tumors of stage T1-T3 N0M0, with maximum diameters ranging from about 4.2 to 10 cm. Repertoires from technical replicates were highly reproducible, with mean shared-clone rates near 0.89 and correlation coefficients above 0.98. The five patients, three men and two women aged 30 to 69 years, had hepatocellular carcinoma (four) or combined HCC and intrahepatic cholangiocarcinoma (one). Results the study describes overall, beyond this receptor: Bulk unsorted samples precluded comparing CD4+ and CD8+ T cell repertoires. Only the TCR beta chain was sequenced, which likely underestimates true repertoire diversity because unpaired alpha chains were not captured. A significantly larger repertoire fraction was made up by the top 250 clones in tumors than in blood (p = 0.039). The study included only five patients, and the authors note findings should be validated in a larger study. Repertoire overlap was found to be higher between tumor regions (mean approximately 36%) than between tumor-adjacent (about 17%) or tumor-blood (about 15%) pairs, consistent with antigen-driven expansion.

Trimming removed 2 bases from V and 0 bases from J, leaving 14 bases between the germline ends. The germline V gene specifies MDHEN as CDR1 and SYDVKM as CDR2. The CDR3, cysteine through phenylalanine, is 17 amino acids long. Only CDR3 DNA is held: 51 bases, read in frame from base 1. A constant-region primer and ProtoScript II reverse transcriptase were used to reverse-transcribe TCRbeta-specific cDNA from about 500 ng total RNA. TCRbeta libraries were built with three nested multiplex PCR rounds, a slightly modified ARM-PCR procedure. Multiplex TRBV1-TRBV30 forward primers and a Cbeta reverse primer were used in the first two PCR rounds, each of which was run for roughly 9 cycles. Sample barcodes and Illumina adapters were added in a final 25-cycle PCR using Deep VentR polymerase. Amplicons of 200-500 bp were gel-purified with a QIAquick gel extraction kit before sequencing. The TCRbeta amplicons were sequenced with 250-bp paired-end reads on an Illumina HiSeq 2500. Regarding the original processing steps: Quality trimming of reads was performed with Trimmomatic v0.33, and paired reads were merged with FLASH v1.2.11 so that full CDR3 sequences could be recovered. V, D and J germline segments were assigned to the rearranged TCRbeta sequences using MiGEC v1.2.1b. Clonotype statistics and Shannon-Wiener diversity indices were computed with VDJtools v1.0.0. To cut down on sampling bias, every analysis after diversity analysis relied on just the 250 most abundant clonotypes from each sample. Using fastp at Q25 and MiXCR, TCRdb reprocessed the public reads and kept productive beta chains. Rows matching on CDR3 protein sequence are summarized as one entry with the most common DNA and genes. The V and J calls were not made by the authors but by TCRdb's processing. The sample profile shows nearly 200,000 distinct CDR3 sequences; around 60% of them were found once. The ten largest clones add up to approximately 6.5% of the sample.

This TCR derives from an older woman with primary liver carcinoma and hepatitis B virus infection. Sequencing used peripheral blood. The chain is encoded by TRBV28 joined to TRBJ1-5, with the D gene call left open. The CDR3 loop reads CASSLMVGQFSNQPQHF. The DNA sequence is as follows: TGTGCCAGCAGTTTAATGGTAGGCCAGTTTAGCAATCAGCCCCAGCATTTT.